One T cell receptor beta chain is described in this entry. Its antigen is not identified. The V end lost 3 bases, the J end lost 3 bases, and 14 bases lay between the germline ends. Looked up from germline, CDR1 is LNHDA and CDR2 is SQIVND (reference sequence). CDR3 length: 16 amino acids. These data come from a study of cytomegalovirus exposure and HLA in healthy donors. Overall study results and limits: A missense DCLRE1C variant was associated with V- and J-gene trimming of TCR beta chains in a later analysis, and an independent cohort replicated the association. Indistinguishable V segments, including TRBV6-2 and TRBV6-3, were excluded. Among CMV-associated TCR beta chains, most appeared HLA-restricted in a later analysis.

This PCR relied on a set of 60 Vbeta primers and 13 Jbeta primers. Only in-frame clones appear in the TCRdb table, and some are missing; sequencing was by immunoSEQ multiplex PCR. The top ten clones hold 2.5% to 3% of a sample with some 67,000 clones, about four fifths of them seen once. The sequence came from a young woman in good health and CMV-seronegative. The chain uses TRBV19 and TRBJ1-4, with D maybe TRBD1 (6 bases). Sequenced sample: PBMCs. CDR3 residues: CASSMGAAGPNEKLFF. The CDR3 DNA is TGTGCCAGTAGTATGGGGGCAGCAGGTCCTAATGAAAAACTGTTTTTT.